The 32 T cell receptor beta chains below were found in one sample sequenced in a study of cytomegalovirus exposure and HLA in healthy donors. PCR was performed using 60 Vbeta and 13 Jbeta primers. Data came from immunoSEQ multiplex PCR; TCRdb stores just in-frame clones and leaves some out. The data hold approximately 100,000 clones, with 76% observed a single time. Material for sequencing was PBMCs. These receptors originate from a woman aged 50 to 60 in good health and CMV-seropositive.

This clone was recorded a few times. The chain links TRBV7-8 to TRBJ2-2, with TRBD1 matching over 7 bases. The length of the CDR3 is 15 residues. CDR1 SGHVS and CDR2 FQNEAQ come from the germline V gene. Trimming removed 7 bases from V and 2 bases from J; junction bases left unmatched: 7. CDR3 nucleotides: TGTGCCAGCAATTGGGACAGAATTAACACCGGGGAGCTGTTTTTT. It translates to CASNWDRINTGELFF.

This clone was picked up one time. The chain recombines TRBV11-2 with TRBJ1-5; 7 bases line up with TRBD1. This CDR3 contains 17 residues. V shed 5 bases and J 0 bases; nucleotides not matched to a gene: 10. In germline, CDR1 is SGHAT, CDR2 FQNNGV. The CDR3 spells CASSRQGLPYSNQPQHF. In DNA form, the CDR3 reads TGTGCCAGCAGCCGACAGGGCTTGCCGTATAGCAATCAGCCCCAGCATTTT.

This clone appeared a few times. The rearrangement joins TRBV27 to TRBJ1-2; 11 bases align to TRBD1. Trimming at V came to 0 bases and at J to 1 base, leaving 7 bases not matched to a gene. The germline V gene has CDR1 MNHEY and CDR2 SMNVEV (reference sequence). This CDR3 has 18 residues. In DNA, the CDR3 is TGTGCCAGCAGTTTATCATGGGACAGGGGGTTGTTTAACTATGGCTACACCTTC. Its protein product is CASSLSWDRGLFNYGYTF.

The chain carries TRBV7-9 and TRBJ1-1; D gene uncertain. Germline CDR1 and CDR2: SEHNR and FQNEAQ (reference sequence). The V gene lost 5 bases and the J gene lost 0 bases, with 7 bases spanning the gap. The CDR3 sequence is 13 residues long. For the CDR3, the DNA is TGTGCCAGCAGCCCAGTTATGAACACTGAAGCTTTCTTT. This gives the protein CASSPVMNTEAFF.

The V call is TRBV7-9, the J call TRBJ2-4; 13 nucleotides line up with TRBD2. The junction had 9 bases not matched to a gene; V was cut back by 4 bases and J by 0 bases. CDR1 is SEHNR, CDR2 FQNEAQ, per germline (reference sequence). CDR3 size: 19 residues. CDR3 sequence: CASSSPGLAGPLAKNIQYF. The CDR3 region has the DNA TGTGCCAGCAGCTCCCCGGGACTAGCGGGACCACTAGCCAAAAACATTCAGTACTTC.

There are many counts of this clone. The J gene is TRBJ2-7, the V gene TRBV6-6; the D gene is possibly TRBD1 (6 bases). V lost 6 bases to trimming and J lost 7 bases, with 16 bases between them. The CDR3 is 13 amino acids. Looked up from germline, CDR1 is MNHNY and CDR2 is SVGAGI (reference sequence). The CDR3 DNA is TGTGCCAGCAGATCCCAGGGGTTTCGAGAGCAGTACTTC. Translated, it gives CASRSQGFREQYF.

The CDR3 sequence: CASSLDGRATTEAFF. The CDR3 DNA reads TGCGCCAGCAGCTTGGATGGCAGGGCGACCACTGAAGCTTTCTTT. This chain links TRBV5-1 with TRBJ1-1; D is possibly TRBD1 (5 bases). The CDR3 spans 15 residues. V lost 0 bases to trimming and J lost 4 bases, with 13 bases between them. Germline lookup yields CDR1 SGHRS and CDR2 YFSETQ.

The genes are TRBV7-3 and TRBJ2-5; 8 positions agree with TRBD2. With the DNA end fitting TRBJ2-7 better, the J assignment may be wrong. The length of the CDR3 is 15 residues. Germline CDR1 SGHTA, CDR2 FQGTGA. The CDR3: CASSLSSGASYEQYF. The CDR3, as DNA: TGTGCCAGCAGCTTAAGTAGCGGGGCCTCCTACGAGCAGTACTTC.

This clone has only a few counts. The rearrangement joins TRBV2 to TRBJ2-3; no reliable D call. This CDR3 region has 16 residues. Germline values: CDR1 SNHLY, CDR2 FYNNEI. The germline V and J ends were trimmed by 2 bases and 2 bases, with 14 bases remaining between them. CDR3: CASSESGSRATDTQYF. As DNA, the CDR3 is TGTGCCAGCAGTGAATCCGGGTCGAGAGCCACAGATACGCAGTATTTT. Supplemented by reference TRBV2 and TRBJ2-3, the full variable domain reads EPEVTQTPSHQVTQMGQEVILRCVPISNHLYFYWYRQILGQKVEFLVSFYNNEISEKSEIFDDQFSVERPDGSNFTLKIRSTKLEDSAMYFCASSESGSRATDTQYFGPGTRLTVL.

This clone was counted between two and nine times. The CDR3 region has the DNA TGTGCCAGCGGACCGGGACAGGACACAGATACGCAGTATTTT. This sequence encodes CASGPGQDTDTQYF. This sequence joins TRBV6-1 and TRBJ2-3; TRBD1 aligns across 8 bases. The CDR3 runs 14 residues. J gave up 2 bases and V 8 bases, and 6 bases lay outside the gene matches. Germline CDR1 and CDR2: MNHNS and SASEGT.

This clone was seen more than once but under ten times. The sample holds other DNA sequences that translate to the same CDR3. The V gene is TRBV18, the J gene TRBJ1-1; possible D gene TRBD1, 6 bases. Germline V gene lookup returns CDR1 KGHSH and CDR2 LQKENI. V lost 2 bases and J 0 bases, leaving 7 bases between the germline ends. The CDR3 is 14 residues long. The CDR3, as DNA: TGTGCCAGCTCACCAAGACAGGTGAACACTGAAGCTTTCTTT. Protein sequence: CASSPRQVNTEAFF.

This chain joins TRBV7-3 and TRBJ2-3; D gene ambiguous. The CDR3 totals 13 residues. V lost 5 bases to trimming and J lost 4 bases, with 10 bases between them. The germline gives CDR1 SGHTA, CDR2 FQGTGA. As DNA, the CDR3 is TGTGCCAGCAGCCCCGCGAGTGCAGATACGCAGTATTTT. This translates into CASSPASADTQYF.

The chain couples TRBV9 to TRBJ2-1, with 8 bases that match TRBD2. The J segment lost 4 bases and the V segment lost 3 bases, leaving 6 bases of the junction unmatched. The CDR3 is made up of 15 amino acids. From germline, CDR1 is SGDLS and CDR2 YYNGEE. CDR3 in amino acids: CASSAPGLGYNEQFF. The CDR3 DNA is TGTGCCAGCAGCGCCCCGGGACTAGGTTACAATGAGCAGTTCTTC.

The chain recombines TRBV2 with TRBJ2-3, with TRBD1 matching 7 bases. This CDR3 comprises 16 residues. CDR1 is SNHLY and CDR2 is FYNNEI in the germline V gene. V shed 6 bases and J 2 bases; nucleotides not matched to a gene: 11. DNA for the CDR3: TGTGCCAGCAGGCCGCTGGACAGGTCGGACACAGATACGCAGTATTTT. Encoded protein: CASRPLDRSDTDTQYF.

In its sample, this clone was seen once. The chain joins TRBV4-1 to TRBJ2-6, with D perhaps given as TRBD1 or TRBD2 (5 bases each). Germline CDR1 reads MGHRA; CDR2 reads YSYEKL. This CDR3 is 16 amino acids long. V was cut by 5 bases and J by 0 bases, with 11 bases left in between. The CDR3: CASSKGETSGANVLTF. DNA of the CDR3: TGCGCCAGCAGCAAAGGGGAGACCTCTGGGGCCAACGTCCTGACTTTC.

This clone was recorded once. The chain carries TRBV5-1 and TRBJ2-3, with TRBD2 matching 12 bases. Germline V gene sequence: CDR1 SGHRS, CDR2 YFSETQ. The CDR3 sequence is 15 residues long. V was clipped by 4 bases and J by 6 bases; unmatched bases: 6. In DNA form, the CDR3 reads TGCGCCAGCAGCGGAACTAGCGGGAGGTTGGATACGCAGTATTTT. Translating gives CASSGTSGRLDTQYF.

This chain joins TRBV9 and TRBJ1-6, with D perhaps matching TRBD1 (6 bases). The V end was cut by 4 bases, the J end by 6 bases, with 11 bases between. CDR1 is SGDLS, CDR2 YYNGEE, per germline. The CDR3 has 14 residues. The CDR3 DNA reads TGTGCCAGCAGCTTCAGGACAGTTAATTCACCCCTCCACTTT. Encoded protein: CASSFRTVNSPLHF.

DNA of the CDR3: TGTGCCAGCTCACGAGACAGTGTGGGCTCCTCACCCCTCCACTTT. This translates into CASSRDSVGSSPLHF. The chain recombines TRBV18 with TRBJ1-6; the D gene is possibly TRBD1 (5 bases). This CDR3 is built from 15 residues. Trimming stripped 4 bases from V and 10 bases from J, with 17 bases between. From germline, CDR1 is KGHSH and CDR2 LQKENI.

This rearrangement joins TRBV27 to TRBJ1-1; D gene uncertain. V lost 6 bases and J lost 0, with 8 bases in between. The CDR3 is made up of 13 amino acids. The germline V gene encodes CDR1 MNHEY and CDR2 SMNVEV (reference sequence). The CDR3 DNA reads as TGTGCCAGCAGAGATCCGGTGAACACTGAAGCTTTCTTT. Encoded protein: CASRDPVNTEAFF.

The chain links TRBV9 to TRBJ1-2; 10 bases map to TRBD1. Trimming took 7 bases from V and 12 from J; bases not matched to a gene: 15. The CDR3 is 14 amino acids. Germline CDR1 SGDLS, CDR2 YYNGEE. The CDR3 sequence is CASGRGQGEFWNTF. The CDR3 region has the DNA TGTGCCAGCGGTCGTGGACAGGGGGAATTTTGGAACACCTTC.

This clone occurred a few times. The chain is built from TRBV19 and TRBJ1-5; D is ambiguous. The germline gives CDR1 LNHDA, CDR2 SQIVND (reference sequence). Trimming shortened V by 4 bases and J by 1 base, and 8 bases separated the two germline ends. CDR3 length equals 14 residues. This CDR3 is CASSTSGSNQPQHF. The CDR3 DNA is TGTGCCAGTAGTACCTCTGGCAGCAATCAGCCCCAGCATTTT.

The chain uses TRBV2 and TRBJ2-3; possibly TRBD2 for D (5 bases). The CDR3 totals 14 residues. Looked up from germline, CDR1 is SNHLY and CDR2 is FYNNEI. V was shortened by 4 bases and J by 6 bases, with 14 bases between the two germline ends. The CDR3 DNA sequence: TGTGCCAGCAGTGTATCGGGGAGAGTGGATACGCAGTATTTT. Translating it yields CASSVSGRVDTQYF.

The chain carries TRBV27 and TRBJ2-6, with 8 bases fitting TRBD1. This CDR3 is 19 amino acids long. Germline V gene lookup returns CDR1 MNHEY and CDR2 SMNVEV (reference sequence). The junction had 16 bases not matched to a gene; V was cut back by 6 bases and J by 3 bases. CDR3: CASRAQGAPVLGGANVLTF. Written as DNA, the CDR3 is TGTGCCAGCAGGGCTCAGGGGGCCCCGGTCCTAGGTGGGGCCAACGTCCTGACTTTC.

The CDR3 sequence is CASTPQGSPTEAFF. CDR3 coding DNA: TGTGCCAGCACTCCACAGGGGTCCCCCACTGAAGCTTTCTTT. The J gene is TRBJ1-1, the V gene TRBV6-5, with TRBD1 matching over 7 bases. Germline-derived CDR1 and CDR2 are MNHEY and SVGAGI. The CDR3 extends over 14 amino acids. The V segment lost 7 bases and the J segment 4 bases; nucleotides outside the gene matches: 9.

J is TRBJ2-7 and V is TRBV18; TRBD2 might be the D (7 bases). The CDR3 sequence is 15 residues long. Germline V gene data show CDR1 as KGHSH and CDR2 as LQKENI. Trimming removed 6 bases at V and 2 bases at J, with 17 bases between. The CDR3 here is CASSPPGGLAYEQYF. For the CDR3, the DNA is TGTGCCAGCTCGCCGCCCGGGGGGCTCGCCTACGAGCAGTACTTC.

The chain has TRBV7-9 and TRBJ1-1; D is possibly TRBD1 (5 bases). The germline V and J ends were trimmed by 5 bases and 9 bases, with 10 bases remaining between them. The CDR3 contains 11 residues. Per the germline V gene, CDR1 is SEHNR and CDR2 is FQNEAQ (reference sequence). CDR3 bases: TGTGCCAGCAGCGTGGGGGGGAAAGCTTTCTTT. It translates to CASSVGGKAFF.

The V call is TRBV27, the J call TRBJ2-6; TRBD2 aligns across 7 bases. Germline lookup yields CDR1 MNHEY and CDR2 SMNVEV (reference sequence). V trimming: 5 bases; J trimming: 0 bases; junction bases outside the gene matches: 1. This CDR3 is built from 15 residues. The DNA for the CDR3 is TGTGCCAGCAGTCAGCGGGGCTCTGGGGCCAACGTCCTGACTTTC. Amino acids: CASSQRGSGANVLTF.

The genes are TRBV7-9 and TRBJ2-7; TRBD1 agrees at 9 bases. CDR1 is SEHNR and CDR2 is FQNEAQ in the germline V gene (reference sequence). V trimming: 7 bases; J trimming: 5 bases; junction bases outside the gene matches: 15. The CDR3 totals 16 residues. For the CDR3, the DNA is TGTGCCAGCATCGAGGTTTCCGGGACAGGGTTCGACGAGCAGTACTTC. Protein sequence: CASIEVSGTGFDEQYF.

To note about this clone: Other DNA sequences within the sample encode an identical CDR3. The rearrangement joins TRBV25-1 to TRBJ2-7, with 7 bases matching TRBD1. CDR1 and CDR2 from the germline V gene are MGHDK and SYGVNS. This CDR3 contains 15 residues. Trimming cost V 10 bases and J 2 bases; bases outside gene matches: 14. The CDR3 reads CATLLTDRFPYEQYF. CDR3 sequence (DNA): TGTGCCACCCTTCTCACGGACAGGTTTCCCTACGAGCAGTACTTC.

This clone was observed a few times. The rearrangement links TRBV6-5 to TRBJ1-6; perhaps TRBD1 as D (6 bases). From germline, CDR1 is MNHEY and CDR2 SVGAGI. The CDR3 has 16 residues. Trimming left V 2 bases short and J 13 bases short, with 21 bases between. The CDR3 spells CASSYLPRTVHFPLHF. CDR3 DNA sequence: TGTGCCAGCAGTTACCTACCCAGGACAGTACACTTTCCCCTCCACTTT.

This clone was picked up one time. The chain is built from TRBV7-3 and TRBJ1-3; 7 positions agree with TRBD1. J gave up 10 bases and V 8 bases, and 11 bases lay outside the gene matches. CDR3 size: 13 residues. In germline, CDR1 is SGHTA, CDR2 FQGTGA. This CDR3 is CASPTGSRPTIYF. Written as DNA, the CDR3 is TGTGCCAGCCCGACAGGGTCTCGCCCAACCATATATTTT.

Notes on this clone: Other nucleotide sequences in the sample specify the same CDR3. The chain employs TRBV6-5 and TRBJ2-7; a possible D gene is TRBD1 (6 bases). The V gene lost 6 bases and the J gene lost 3 bases, with 18 bases spanning the gap. CDR3 size: 15 residues. Germline V gene sequence: CDR1 MNHEY, CDR2 SVGAGI. The chain's CDR3 is CASSLGQPPFYEQYF. CDR3 coding DNA: TGTGCCAGCAGCCTAGGACAGCCACCCTTCTACGAGCAGTACTTC.